These 21 T cell receptor beta chains came from one sample sequenced in a study of PD-L1 blockade in urothelial cancer. Assay used: immunoSEQ multiplex PCR; TCRdb lists only in-frame clones, some missing. The sample lists roughly 130,000 clones; about 81% were seen once. Regarding time point: pretreatment peripheral blood. The sample was PBMCs, taken around atezolizumab (anti-PD-L1) treatment. The receptors stem from a man in his forties or fifties with urothelial cancer.

The chain recombines TRBV19 with TRBJ2-1; 8 positions agree with TRBD1. The junction had 8 bases not matched to a gene; V was cut back by 3 bases and J by 10 bases. The germline CDR1 and CDR2 sequences are LNHDA and SQIVND (reference sequence). The CDR3 has 14 amino acids. CDR3 sequence reads: CASSIQDRVREQFF. The CDR3, as DNA: TGTGCCAGTAGTATCCAGGACAGGGTGCGGGAGCAGTTCTTC.

The rearrangement joins TRBV7-2 to TRBJ1-1, with D perhaps matching TRBD1 (5 bases). This CDR3 is 14 amino acids long. The germline V gene has CDR1 SGHTA and CDR2 FQGNSA. V was shortened by 3 bases and J by 3 bases, with 11 bases between the two germline ends. CDR3 sequence: CASSFTPGYTEAFF. CDR3 bases: TGTGCCAGCAGCTTCACCCCAGGGTACACTGAAGCTTTCTTT.

This clone was counted once. The rearrangement joins TRBV4-2 to TRBJ1-6; possible D gene TRBD1, 5 bases. CDR1 LGHNA and CDR2 YNFKEQ come from the germline V gene. The CDR3 runs to 16 residues. The V end lost 1 base, the J end lost 6 bases, and 13 bases lay between the germline ends. This chain's CDR3 is CASSQVIVTANSPLHF. The CDR3 bases are TGTGCCAGCAGCCAAGTTATTGTGACAGCTAATTCACCCCTCCACTTT.

V usage is TRBV11-2 and J usage is TRBJ2-1; 8 bases map to TRBD1. Germline V lookup: CDR1 SGHAT, CDR2 FQNNGV. The CDR3 covers 18 residues. V dropped 5 bases and J dropped 7; count of bases not matched to a gene: 19. This CDR3 reads CASSAALSDRGRDNEQFF. The CDR3 coding sequence is TGTGCCAGCAGCGCAGCCCTTTCCGACAGGGGAAGGGATAATGAGCAGTTCTTC.

The rearrangement uses TRBV28 and TRBJ2-1; possible D gene TRBD2, 7 bases. With 8 bases removed from V and 3 bases from J, the gap between germline ends came to 14 bases. CDR3 length equals 14 residues. Per germline, CDR1 MDHEN and CDR2 SYDVKM. The chain's CDR3 is CASSREGDYNEQFF. CDR3 nucleotides: TGTGCCAGCTCTAGGGAGGGGGACTACAATGAGCAGTTCTTC.

The chain uses TRBV4-2 and TRBJ2-7; 7 bases fit TRBD1. The CDR3 runs to 15 residues. The trim removed 3 bases at V and 4 bases at J, leaving 9 bases unmatched. CDR1 and CDR2 from the germline V gene are LGHNA and YNFKEQ. CDR3 sequence reads: CASSQLSGQIYEQYF. The CDR3 bases are TGTGCCAGCAGCCAGTTATCGGGACAGATTTACGAGCAGTACTTC.

The chain carries TRBV28 and TRBJ2-1, with 10 positions matching TRBD2. Trimming removed 6 bases from V and 4 bases from J; junction bases left unmatched: 6. CDR1 is MDHEN and CDR2 is SYDVKM in the germline V gene. This CDR3 has 15 residues. This CDR3 reads CASSPLSGRYNEQFF. The CDR3 nucleotides read TGTGCCAGCAGCCCCCTTAGCGGGAGGTACAATGAGCAGTTCTTC.

The CDR3 DNA sequence: TGTGCCAGCTCGCCTCCGCCCGCAGGGGACGAGCAGTACTTC. Amino acid sequence: CASSPPPAGDEQYF. The chain uses TRBV18 and TRBJ2-7, with D maybe TRBD1 (6 bases). Germline CDR1 is KGHSH and CDR2 is LQKENI. CDR3 length: 14 amino acids. V lost 6 bases and J 5 bases, leaving 17 bases between the germline ends. Combining the CDR3 with reference TRBV18 and TRBJ2-7 gives the whole variable domain NAGVMQNPRHLVRRRGQEARLRCSPMKGHSHVYWYRQLPEEGLKFMVYLQKENIIDESGMPKERFSAEFPKEGPSILRIQQVVRGDSAAYFCASSPPPAGDEQYFGPGTRLTVT.

The rearrangement links TRBV10-3 to TRBJ2-3; 7 bases map to TRBD2. This CDR3 region has 16 residues. From germline, CDR1 is ENHRY and CDR2 SYGVKD. Trimming cost V 4 bases and J 0 bases; bases outside gene matches: 7. The CDR3 coding sequence is TGTGCCATCAGTGTCGCTAGCGGTACTAGCACAGATACGCAGTATTTT. Its protein is CAISVASGTSTDTQYF.

J is TRBJ2-7 and V is TRBV19, with D possibly matching TRBD1 (6 bases). Germline V gives CDR1 LNHDA, CDR2 SQIVND (reference sequence). The germline V and J ends were trimmed by 2 bases and 3 bases, with 11 bases remaining between them. The CDR3 is 14 residues long. The DNA for the CDR3 is TGTGCCAGTAGTATAAGGGACACCCACTACGAGCAGTACTTC. It encodes CASSIRDTHYEQYF.

V is TRBV7-9 and J is TRBJ2-7; possibly TRBD2 for D (6 bases). V shed 4 bases and J shed 5 bases, with 15 bases lying between them. This CDR3 contains 14 residues. Germline V gene sequence: CDR1 SEHNR, CDR2 FQNEAQ (reference sequence). The chain's CDR3 is CASSSSGTLHEQYF. CDR3 DNA: TGTGCCAGCAGCTCATCCGGGACTCTCCACGAGCAGTACTTC.

This rearrangement joins TRBV5-1 to TRBJ2-1; D gene unclear. CDR1 SGHRS and CDR2 YFSETQ come from the germline V gene. The CDR3 is made up of 14 amino acids. Trimming took off 4 bases at V and 4 bases at J, with 12 bases between the two ends. The CDR3 nucleotides are TGCGCCAGCAGCATTGCGGTACCTTACAATGAGCAGTTCTTC. Its translation is CASSIAVPYNEQFF. The variable domain in full, completed from reference TRBV5-1 and TRBJ2-1, reads KAGVTQTPRYLIKTRGQQVTLSCSPISGHRSVSWYQQTPGQGLQFLFEYFSETQRNKGNFPGRFSGRQFSNSRSEMNVSTLELGDSALYLCASSIAVPYNEQFFGPGTRLTVL.

The chain is built from TRBV10-2 and TRBJ2-1; 9 nucleotides match TRBD1. Trimming cost V 7 bases and J 5 bases; bases outside gene matches: 12. In germline, CDR1 is WSHSY, CDR2 SAAADI. This CDR3 is built from 16 residues. CDR3 nucleotides: TGCGCCAGCATTCCGAGGGGGACAGGGTACGACAATGAGCAGTTCTTC. Translated, it gives CASIPRGTGYDNEQFF.

The rearrangement joins TRBV9 to TRBJ1-2, with TRBD1 matching 8 bases. The J segment lost 1 base and the V segment lost 4 bases, leaving 9 bases of the junction unmatched. Germline CDR1 SGDLS, CDR2 YYNGEE. The CDR3 loop spans 16 amino acids. CDR3 DNA sequence: TGTGCCAGCAGCCCTACAGGACAGGGAATTAACTATGGCTACACCTTC. It codes for CASSPTGQGINYGYTF.

V usage is TRBV28 and J usage is TRBJ1-5; D is ambiguous. V was pared by 6 bases and J by 3 bases, with 9 bases between. CDR1 is MDHEN and CDR2 is SYDVKM in the germline V gene. CDR3 length: 13 residues. CDR3 sequence: CASRSLLNQPQHF. The CDR3 DNA sequence: TGTGCCAGCAGATCTCTCCTCAATCAGCCCCAGCATTTT.

This clone was seen a few times. This rearrangement joins TRBV6-5 to TRBJ1-1; D gene uncertain. This CDR3 comprises 14 residues. V was clipped by 5 bases and J by 2 bases, with 12 bases between them. Per the germline V gene, CDR1 is MNHEY and CDR2 is SVGAGI. The CDR3 sequence: CASSPGLYNTEAFF. The CDR3 DNA is TGTGCCAGCAGTCCAGGCCTTTACAACACTGAAGCTTTCTTT.

The V gene is TRBV2, the J gene TRBJ1-1; D not resolved. V lost 10 bases, J lost 0 bases, and 12 bases lay in between. The V gene's germline CDR1 is SNHLY and CDR2 FYNNEI. This CDR3 has 13 residues. CDR3 sequence: CATSGFMNTEAFF. CDR3 in DNA: TGTGCCACCTCGGGATTTATGAACACTGAAGCTTTCTTT.

This clone was seen a single time. The chain joins TRBV9 to TRBJ1-1, with D unclear. Germline V gene data show CDR1 as SGDLS and CDR2 as YYNGEE. CDR3 size: 14 residues. Trimming cost V 3 bases and J 4 bases, with 13 bases left between them. CDR3 loop: CASSGRLLLTEAFF. CDR3 in DNA: TGTGCCAGCAGCGGTCGGTTGTTACTCACTGAAGCTTTCTTT.

The CDR3, as DNA: TGTGCCAGCAGCCTCAGAAAACCTCCGTACGAGCAGTACTTC. This sequence encodes CASSLRKPPYEQYF. The chain links TRBV28 to TRBJ2-7; no reliable D call. V gave up 6 bases and J gave up 4 bases, with 16 bases separating them. The CDR3 covers 14 residues. The germline V gene has CDR1 MDHEN and CDR2 SYDVKM.

The rearrangement joins TRBV6-1 to TRBJ1-3; D is possibly TRBD1 (5 bases). V was trimmed by 4 bases and J by 0 bases, leaving 10 bases between them. CDR1 MNHNS and CDR2 SASEGT come from the germline V gene. CDR3 length equals 15 residues. This chain's CDR3 is CASSVDRASGNTIYF. Written as DNA, the CDR3 is TGTGCCAGCAGTGTAGACAGAGCCTCTGGAAACACCATATATTTT.

In nucleotides, the CDR3 is TGTGCCAGCGCGGGACAGGGGTATTCACCCCTCCACTTT. Its translation is CASAGQGYSPLHF. The rearrangement links TRBV19 to TRBJ1-6; 10 nucleotides agree with TRBD1. The CDR3 has 13 residues. CDR1 is LNHDA, CDR2 SQIVND, per germline (reference sequence). J gave up 8 bases and V 9 bases, and 4 bases lay outside the gene matches.